This is a list of T cell receptor beta chains from one sample in a study of beta chain features in type 1 diabetes. Profiled with immunoSEQ multiplex PCR; TCRdb holds only in-frame clones, not every one. Among about 620,000 clones listed, around 15% were seen once. Specimen: naive CD4+ T cells from blood. Source of these receptors: a young man in good health. CDR3s include the opening cysteine and the closing phenylalanine or tryptophan. A D gene is named only where the DNA matches it firmly. Not every row has a clone size; where given, it reads once, few, many or a size class.

V gene	clone size	D gene	J gene	CDR3 protein	CDR3 DNA
TRBV5-1	-	-	TRBJ2-3	CASSWGPQGVTDTQYF	TGCGCCAGCAGCTGGGGGCCCCAAGGGGTTACAGATACGCAGTATTTT
TRBV5-6	few	-	TRBJ1-1	CASSQASNTEAFF	TGTGCCAGCAGCCAAGCAAGTAACACTGAAGCTTTCTTT
TRBV9	-	-	TRBJ2-1	CASSAGTPYNNEQFF	TGTGCCAGCAGCGCCGGGACCCCATACAACAATGAGCAGTTCTTC
TRBV4-3	few	-	TRBJ2-2	CASSQEWNTGELFF	TGCGCCAGCAGCCAAGAATGGAACACCGGGGAGCTGTTTTTT
TRBV28	-	TRBD1	TRBJ1-1	CASRIRGRRNTEAFF	TGTGCCAGCAGAATCAGGGGGCGTAGAAACACTGAAGCTTTCTTT
TRBV5-1	-	-	TRBJ2-7	CASSLASVSYEQYF	TGCGCCAGCAGCTTGGCTAGCGTGTCCTACGAGCAGTACTTC
TRBV5-1	-	TRBD1	TRBJ1-2	CASSARQGVDYGYTF	TGCGCCAGCAGCGCCCGACAGGGAGTGGACTATGGCTACACCTTC
TRBV30	-	-	TRBJ1-5	CAWSADLGQPQHF	TGTGCCTGGAGTGCCGACCTGGGTCAGCCCCAGCATTTT
TRBV19	few	-	TRBJ2-2	CASSAEGWYTGELFF	TGTGCCAGTAGTGCAGAGGGGTGGTACACCGGGGAGCTGTTTTTT
TRBV18	few	TRBD2	TRBJ2-7	CASSPRLAGVGEQYF	TGTGCCAGCTCACCACGACTAGCGGGAGTAGGAGAGCAGTACTTC
TRBV27	-	-	TRBJ1-3	CASSFSSGNTIYF	TGTGCCAGCAGTTTTAGCTCTGGAAACACCATATATTTT
TRBV7-9	-	TRBD1	TRBJ2-5	CASSLGQGQETQYF	TGTGCCAGCAGCTTGGGACAGGGACAAGAGACCCAGTACTTC
TRBV11-2	few	-	TRBJ2-3	CASSLEYRVGDTQYF	TGTGCCAGCAGCTTAGAATACAGGGTAGGCGATACGCAGTATTTT
TRBV11-1	few	-	TRBJ2-7	CASMEDFQGYEQYF	TGTGCCAGTATGGAGGATTTCCAGGGGTACGAGCAGTACTTC
TRBV19	few	-	TRBJ2-5	CASSNPPSRGPETQYF	TGTGCCAGTAGTAACCCGCCCTCCCGTGGCCCAGAGACCCAGTACTTC
TRBV10-3	few	TRBD1	TRBJ1-1	CAISPTGGSSEAFF	TGTGCCATCAGCCCGACAGGGGGCTCGTCTGAAGCTTTCTTT
TRBV6-4	few	TRBD2	TRBJ2-3	CASSREVPDTQYF	TGTGCCAGCAGTCGGGAGGTCCCAGATACGCAGTATTTT
TRBV5-1	-	TRBD2	TRBJ2-2	CASSGLAGGAGELFF	TGCGCCAGCAGCGGGCTAGCGGGAGGTGCCGGGGAGCTGTTTTTT
TRBV28	-	-	TRBJ1-1	CASLGSRAFF	TGTGCCAGCTTAGGGTCTAGAGCTTTCTTT
TRBV30	-	-	TRBJ1-1	CAWLPGTSTEAFF	TGTGCCTGGCTGCCGGGGACGAGCACTGAAGCTTTCTTT
TRBV4-3	-	TRBD1	TRBJ1-3	CASSHDPGQGGNTIYF	TGCGCCAGCAGCCATGATCCGGGACAGGGGGGAAACACCATATATTTT
TRBV7-3	-	-	TRBJ1-2	CASGITRLDGYTF	TGTGCCAGCGGTATCACCCGGCTGGATGGCTACACCTTC
TRBV18	-	-	TRBJ1-6	CASVQGREDSPLHF	TGTGCCAGCGTACAGGGAAGGGAGGATTCACCCCTCCACTTT
TRBV2	-	-	TRBJ2-7	CASSRTASYEQYF	TGTGCCAGCAGTAGGACGGCATCCTACGAGCAGTACTTC
TRBV29-1	-	TRBD1	TRBJ2-2	CSVAGTGNTGELFF	TGCAGCGTTGCTGGGACAGGGAACACCGGGGAGCTGTTTTTT
TRBV6-6	-	-	TRBJ1-1	CASSYSGMNTEAFF	TGTGCCAGCAGTTACTCGGGAATGAACACTGAAGCTTTCTTT
TRBV18	-	-	TRBJ2-5	CASRLEGETQYF	TGTGCCAGCCGCCTCGAGGGGGAGACCCAGTACTTC
TRBV5-6	few	TRBD1	TRBJ2-3	CASSTGQGAYYTDTQYF	TGTGCCAGCAGCACGGGACAGGGGGCCTATTACACAGATACGCAGTATTTT
TRBV9	once	-	TRBJ1-1	CASSVDMGVNTEAFF	TGTGCCAGCAGCGTAGATATGGGGGTCAACACTGAAGCTTTCTTT
TRBV5-4	few	-	TRBJ1-1	CASSPEEVTEAFF	TGTGCCAGCAGCCCTGAGGAGGTCACTGAAGCTTTCTTT
TRBV2	few	-	TRBJ2-6	CASRPTISGANVLTF	TGTGCCAGCAGGCCGACCATCTCTGGGGCCAACGTCCTGACTTTC
TRBV19	-	-	TRBJ2-3	CATTPEGRTDTQYF	TGTGCCACCACCCCTGAGGGCCGCACAGATACGCAGTATTTT
TRBV4-2	-	-	TRBJ2-3	CASSQDGSPGTDTQYF	TGTGCCAGCAGCCAAGATGGTAGTCCCGGCACAGATACGCAGTATTTT
TRBV7-9	-	TRBD2	TRBJ2-4	CASSLDGAGDIQYF	TGTGCCAGCAGTTTAGACGGGGCGGGGGACATTCAGTACTTC
TRBV18	few	-	TRBJ2-7	CASSPSSYEQYF	TGTGCCAGCTCTCCTTCCTCCTACGAGCAGTACTTC
TRBV5-4	few	TRBD1	TRBJ2-3	CASSLGTGGRDTQYF	TGTGCCAGCAGCTTAGGGACAGGGGGCAGGGATACGCAGTATTTT
TRBV7-9	few	-	TRBJ1-1	CASSLGQGTEAFF	TGTGCCAGCAGCTTAGGCCAGGGGACTGAAGCTTTCTTT
TRBV5-1	-	-	TRBJ1-2	CASSLGQQNYGYTF	TGCGCCAGCAGCTTGGGGCAGCAAAACTATGGCTACACCTTC
TRBV15	-	-	TRBJ1-2	CATSVAPNRNHGYTF	TGTGCCACCAGCGTAGCCCCAAATCGTAACCATGGCTACACCTTC
TRBV4-3	-	TRBD2	TRBJ2-2	CASSRAGGGTGELFF	TGCGCCAGCAGCCGAGCGGGAGGAGGCACCGGGGAGCTGTTTTTT
TRBV5-8	-	TRBD1	TRBJ2-1	CASSTYFGTGYNEQFF	TGTGCCAGCAGCACCTACTTCGGGACAGGGTACAATGAGCAGTTCTTC
TRBV7-9	-	-	TRBJ2-5	CASSPFTSGKETQYF	TGTGCCAGCAGCCCGTTTACTTCGGGGAAGGAGACCCAGTACTTC
TRBV19	many	-	TRBJ2-1	CASSTVASSYNEQFF	TGTGCCAGTAGCACAGTAGCCAGCTCCTACAATGAGCAGTTCTTC
TRBV5-4	-	-	TRBJ2-2	CASSLTPMSGTGELFF	TGTGCCAGCAGCTTAACACCGATGAGTGGCACCGGGGAGCTGTTTTTT
TRBV7-2	-	-	TRBJ1-2	CASSFQSYGYTF	TGTGCCAGCAGCTTCCAGAGCTATGGCTACACCTTC
TRBV29-1	-	TRBD1	TRBJ2-7	CSGRRGGGEQYF	TGCAGCGGGCGGAGAGGGGGCGGTGAGCAGTACTTC
TRBV10-3	-	-	TRBJ2-3	CATATEPLSTDTQYF	TGTGCCACCGCGACAGAACCCCTAAGCACAGATACGCAGTATTTT
TRBV4-3	few	-	TRBJ2-2	CASSPRGQLHTGELFF	TGCGCCAGCAGCCCACGAGGGCAGCTACACACCGGGGAGCTGTTTTTT
TRBV28	-	-	TRBJ1-1	CASSPGPLNTEAFF	TGTGCCAGCAGTCCGGGACCCTTGAACACTGAAGCTTTCTTT
TRBV11-3	-	-	TRBJ2-3	CASSEDAGTDTQYF	TGTGCCAGCAGCGAGGACGCGGGCACAGATACGCAGTATTTT
TRBV29-1	-	-	TRBJ1-2	CSVGYGAVDGYTF	TGCAGCGTTGGGTACGGGGCGGTGGATGGCTACACCTTC
TRBV25-1	few	TRBD1	TRBJ2-1	CASSGPRQGTFSNEQFF	TGTGCCAGCAGTGGTCCTCGACAGGGGACCTTCTCCAATGAGCAGTTCTTC
TRBV10-3	-	TRBD2	TRBJ2-2	CAISESRGRAGELFF	TGTGCCATCAGTGAGTCGCGCGGGAGGGCCGGGGAGCTGTTTTTT
TRBV18	-	-	TRBJ2-7	CASSADNYEQYF	TGTGCCAGCTCAGCCGACAACTACGAGCAGTACTTC
TRBV7-9	-	-	TRBJ1-1	CASSLAFGNTEAFF	TGTGCCAGCAGCTTAGCCTTCGGGAACACTGAAGCTTTCTTT
TRBV18	few	TRBD2	TRBJ2-4	CASSPSGRANIQYF	TGTGCCAGCTCACCGAGCGGGAGGGCAAACATTCAGTACTTC
TRBV28	-	-	TRBJ2-7	CASSAGPSYEQYF	TGTGCCAGCAGTGCTGGTCCCTCCTACGAGCAGTACTTC
TRBV7-2	-	-	TRBJ1-5	CASSLAGREQPQHF	TGTGCCAGCAGCTTAGCAGGGCGTGAACAGCCCCAGCATTTT
TRBV7-9	few	TRBD1	TRBJ1-5	CASSLGTGGNQPQHF	TGTGCCAGCAGCTTAGGGACAGGGGGGAATCAGCCCCAGCATTTT